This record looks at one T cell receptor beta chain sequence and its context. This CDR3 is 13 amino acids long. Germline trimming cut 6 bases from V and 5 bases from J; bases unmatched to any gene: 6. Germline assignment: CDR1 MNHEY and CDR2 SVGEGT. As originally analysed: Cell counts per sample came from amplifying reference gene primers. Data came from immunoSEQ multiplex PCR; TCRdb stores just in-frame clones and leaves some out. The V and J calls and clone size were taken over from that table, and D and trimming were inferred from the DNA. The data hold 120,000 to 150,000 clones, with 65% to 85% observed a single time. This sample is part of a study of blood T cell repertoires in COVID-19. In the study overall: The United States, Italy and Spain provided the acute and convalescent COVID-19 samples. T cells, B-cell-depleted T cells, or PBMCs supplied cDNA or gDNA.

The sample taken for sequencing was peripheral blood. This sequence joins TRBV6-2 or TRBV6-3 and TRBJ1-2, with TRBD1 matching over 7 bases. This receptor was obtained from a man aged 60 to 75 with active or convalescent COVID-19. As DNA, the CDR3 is TGTGCCAGCAGCCACGGGACAGAGTATGGCTACACCTTC. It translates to CASSHGTEYGYTF.